The 15 T cell receptor beta chains given below trace back to one sample, sequenced in a study of blood T cell repertoires in COVID-19. Generated by immunoSEQ multiplex PCR, the TCRdb table keeps only in-frame clones and is missing some. The sample yields about 230,000 clones, about 85% seen once. The specimen sequenced was peripheral blood. Every receptor here comes from a woman older than 75 with acute or convalescent COVID-19.

The chain couples TRBV4-2 to TRBJ2-1; the match to TRBD2 covers 9 bases. Per the germline V gene, CDR1 is LGHNA and CDR2 is YNFKEQ. V shed 5 bases and J 3 bases; nucleotides not matched to a gene: 8. The CDR3 spans 16 residues. CDR3 DNA sequence: TGTGCCAGCAGCGGACCGAGCGGGAGGAACTACAATGAGCAGTTCTTC. Its protein is CASSGPSGRNYNEQFF.

V gene TRBV7-9 combines with J gene TRBJ2-3; D is unresolved. This CDR3 region has 13 residues. The germline gives CDR1 SEHNR, CDR2 FQNEAQ (reference sequence). V lost 8 bases, J lost 4 bases, and 13 bases lay in between. CDR3 residues: CASVQISADTQYF. The CDR3 nucleotides are TGTGCCAGCGTCCAAATTTCAGCAGATACGCAGTATTTT.

The chain has TRBV18 and TRBJ1-1; no reliable D call. This CDR3 is built from 14 residues. V was cut by 1 base and J by 1 base, with 7 bases left in between. CDR1 KGHSH and CDR2 LQKENI come from the germline V gene. CDR3 in amino acids: CASSPLRENTEAFF. CDR3 nucleotide sequence: TGTGCCAGCTCACCACTGCGGGAGAACACTGAAGCTTTCTTT.

The rearrangement links TRBV5-1 to TRBJ2-3, with 9 bases identical to TRBD2. The length of the CDR3 is 19 residues. Germline lookup yields CDR1 SGHRS and CDR2 YFSETQ. V gave up 6 bases and J gave up 0 bases; unmatched junction bases: 17. Here the CDR3 reads CASTPGWREGHSSTDTQYF. The CDR3 DNA reads as TGCGCCAGCACCCCGGGTTGGCGGGAGGGCCATTCTAGCACAGATACGCAGTATTTT.

A single count supports this clone. The V call is TRBV14, the J call TRBJ2-1; TRBD2 matches at 9 bases. The V gene end was trimmed by 6 bases and the J gene end by 12 bases; junction bases not matched to a gene: 12. This CDR3 region has 14 residues. Looked up from germline, CDR1 is SGHDN and CDR2 is FVKESK. CDR3 nucleotide sequence: TGTGCCAGCAGTCCTACCCTGGAGCGGGAGGTGCAGTTCTTC. It encodes CASSPTLEREVQFF.

For the CDR3, the DNA is TGTGCCAGCAGCTTAGCCGGGACAAGACGTTCCACGGACACTGAAGCTTTCTTT. Translated: CASSLAGTRRSTDTEAFF. The V call is TRBV7-9, the J call TRBJ1-1, with D possibly matching TRBD1 (6 bases). Deletions cut 0 bases from V and 3 bases from J, with 20 bases between. Per the germline V gene, CDR1 is SEHNR and CDR2 is FQNEAQ (reference sequence). The CDR3 covers 18 residues.

The chain recombines TRBV6-6 with TRBJ2-7; possibly TRBD2 for D (6 bases). The CDR3 length is 18 residues. Deletions cut 5 bases from V and 0 bases from J, with 23 bases between. Germline V gives CDR1 MNHNY, CDR2 SVGAGI (reference sequence). The CDR3 here is CASSLNPLARTSSYEQYF. The CDR3 region has the DNA TGTGCCAGCAGTCTAAACCCCCTAGCGCGTACTAGCTCCTACGAGCAGTACTTC.

This rearrangement joins TRBV30 to TRBJ1-4, with D possibly being TRBD1 (6 bases). CDR1 and CDR2 (germline): GTSNPN, SVGIG (reference sequence). There are 16 residues in the CDR3. V lost 2 bases to trimming and J lost 7 bases, with 20 bases between them. CDR3 amino acids: CAWSSRWGLGGEKLFF. The CDR3 bases are TGTGCCTGGAGTTCACGGTGGGGACTAGGGGGTGAAAAACTGTTTTTT.

The chain carries TRBV7-3 and TRBJ1-6; 10 positions agree with TRBD1. From germline, CDR1 is SGHTA and CDR2 FQGTGA. V dropped 0 bases and J dropped 7; count of bases not matched to a gene: 6. This CDR3 has 17 amino acids. CDR3: CASSLTGTGARNSPLHF. The CDR3 region has the DNA TGTGCCAGCAGCTTAACGGGGACAGGGGCGAGAAATTCACCCCTCCACTTT.

V gene TRBV5-6 combines with J gene TRBJ1-4; no reliable D call. Germline CDR1 reads SGHDT; CDR2 reads YYEEEE. This CDR3 is built from 13 residues. With 0 bases removed from V and 7 bases from J, the gap between germline ends came to 7 bases. The CDR3 here is CASSLAGGEKLFF. The CDR3, as DNA: TGTGCCAGCAGCTTGGCGGGAGGTGAAAAACTGTTTTTT.

The CDR3 bases are TGCGCCAGCAGTGTCCTAGCGGGGGGGGATACGCAGTATTTT. It encodes CASSVLAGGDTQYF. The chain uses TRBV10-1 and TRBJ2-3; 12 bases are shared with TRBD2. Losses at the gene ends were 4 bases for V and 6 bases for J; bases not matched to a gene: 2. CDR3 length: 14 amino acids. From germline, CDR1 is WNHNN and CDR2 SYGVQD (reference sequence).

The genes are TRBV28 and TRBJ2-7, with 10 bases identical to TRBD1. Germline CDR1 MDHEN, CDR2 SYDVKM. This CDR3 has 15 residues. J was trimmed by 4 bases and V by 8 bases; bases with no gene match: 11. CDR3 sequence: CASFNGDRGLYEQYF. The CDR3 region has the DNA TGTGCCAGCTTCAACGGGGACAGGGGTTTGTACGAGCAGTACTTC.

The J gene is TRBJ1-6, the V gene TRBV3-1 (or the pseudogene TRBV3-2); 7 bases line up with TRBD1. The CDR3 spans 15 residues. J gave up 7 bases and V 4 bases, and 7 bases lay outside the gene matches. Per the germline V gene, CDR1 is LGHDT and CDR2 is YNNKEL (reference sequence). CDR3 region: CASSPIRQGNSPLHF. The CDR3 nucleotides are TGTGCCAGCAGCCCCATCCGACAGGGAAATTCACCCCTCCACTTT.

This clone was recorded once. The chain combines TRBV5-1 with TRBJ2-1; possible D gene TRBD2, 5 bases. The V end was cut by 5 bases, the J end by 10 bases, with 28 bases between. Germline assignment: CDR1 SGHRS and CDR2 YFSETQ. The CDR3 covers 17 residues. The CDR3 loop is CASRRAAEATIGVEQFF. The CDR3 region has the DNA TGCGCCAGCAGGCGGGCCGCCGAAGCGACTATAGGCGTGGAGCAGTTCTTC. The full variable domain, with the rest looked up from reference TRBV5-1 and TRBJ2-1, is KAGVTQTPRYLIKTRGQQVTLSCSPISGHRSVSWYQQTPGQGLQFLFEYFSETQRNKGNFPGRFSGRQFSNSRSEMNVSTLELGDSALYLCASRRAAEATIGVEQFFGPGTRLTVL.

The chain joins TRBV21-1 to TRBJ2-5; the table's D gene call, TRBD2, was not cross checked with the DNA. TRBV21-1 is a documented pseudogene. This CDR3 is 19 amino acids long. The CDR3, as DNA: TGTGCCAGCAGCTCACGCCGGAGCGGGAGCCCCTGGTGGCAAGAGACCCAGTACTTC. Its protein product is CASSSRRSGSPWWQETQYF.